A selection of T cell receptor beta chains follows, all from one sample in a study of radiotherapy plus CTLA-4 blockade in lung cancer. Assay used: immunoSEQ multiplex PCR; TCRdb lists only in-frame clones, some missing. The data show more than 65,000 clones, roughly four fifths seen once. This specimen was peripheral blood, taken from a patient treated with radiotherapy plus ipilimumab. The receptors stem from a human donor with non-small cell lung cancer who had stable disease on radiotherapy plus ipilimumab. Both conserved end residues are part of each CDR3. Fields, in order: J gene, V gene, CDR3 protein.

J: TRBJ2-7; V: TRBV6-5; CDR3: CASSKQVYEQYF
J: TRBJ1-2; V: TRBV28; CDR3: CASSLTLSSRGQDYGYTF
J: TRBJ2-7; V: TRBV28; CDR3: CASSSSPSVPYEQYF
J: TRBJ2-2; V: TRBV29-1; CDR3: CSGTGGTGELFF
J: TRBJ2-2; V: TRBV5-1; CDR3: CASSSNLGSTGELFF
J: TRBJ2-2; V: TRBV29-1; CDR3: CSVLEEKGTGELFF
J: TRBJ2-3; V: TRBV19; CDR3: CASSILGASTDTQYF
J: TRBJ2-3; V: TRBV7-8; CDR3: CASSPRASGTSTDTQYF
J: TRBJ2-1; V: TRBV7-2; CDR3: CASSSRGVAGVTEQFF
J: TRBJ2-1; V: TRBV7-8; CDR3: CASSLGQGVYNEQFF
J: TRBJ2-7; V: TRBV5-4; CDR3: CASSLAKGHSEQYF
J: TRBJ1-1; V: TRBV27; CDR3: CASSLSTWTEAFF
J: TRBJ1-2; V: TRBV2; CDR3: CASIRQGGNKANYGYTF
J: TRBJ1-5; V: TRBV6-1; CDR3: CATIRADSYNQPQHF
J: TRBJ2-7; V: TRBV2; CDR3: CASRLDRVEQYF
J: TRBJ1-2; V: TRBV19; CDR3: CASSMLPPDRANGYTF
J: TRBJ2-7; V: TRBV13; CDR3: CASSFSSGGAYEQYF
J: TRBJ2-7; V: TRBV4-1; CDR3: CASSQDPNRGGVGEQYF
J: TRBJ2-7; V: TRBV10-2; CDR3: CASSPWEASYEQYF
J: TRBJ2-3; V: TRBV10-3; CDR3: CAISRGVREGDTQYF
J: TRBJ1-4; V: TRBV5-1; CDR3: CASSASPAGRYNEKLFF
J: TRBJ2-2; V: TRBV9; CDR3: CASSVAFGGTGELFF
J: TRBJ1-6; V: TRBV27; CDR3: CASRPGGTGASPLHF
J: TRBJ2-7; V: TRBV6-6; CDR3: CASSPATSGYEQYF
J: TRBJ2-7; V: TRBV28; CDR3: CASSLAAGYYEQYF
J: TRBJ2-7; V: TRBV14; CDR3: CASSQDARGFYEQYF
J: TRBJ1-6; V: TRBV7-9; CDR3: CASSLRAQNSPLHF
J: TRBJ2-7; V: TRBV5-4; CDR3: CASSLSGTGGLEQYF